This TCR beta chain stems from a study of T-cell reconstitution after alpha-beta-depleted transplantation in children listed by TCRdb under 2016. With respect to the entire study: Using TCR repertoire profiling, the study quantitatively followed how T-cell immune reconstitution unfolded in children after TCRalphabeta/CD19-depleted allogeneic hematopoietic cell transplantation. Results the study describes overall, beyond this receptor: Over the following months the frequencies of hyperexpanded clones went down, and after one year T-cell counts and TCRbeta diversity were mostly credited to newly produced T cells. In some patients, the high TCRbeta diversity seen at day 60 was put down to recipient T cells and intrathymic progenitors that had survived conditioning. The apparently early recovery of alphabetaT-cell counts about two months after transplant reportedly depended on only several hundred rapidly expanded clones that came from non-depleted graft cells.

Libraries were made using PCR. The data were produced on an Illumina HiSeq 2500. TCR libraries were prepared with molecular barcoding, using unique molecular identifiers to normalize TCRbeta repertoire quantification. TCRdb reprocessing: public reads trimmed at Q25 with fastp, clones called with MiXCR, in-frame beta chains kept. Rows are unified per CDR3 protein, each entry keeping the most common DNA and genes. The table for this sample lists approximately 650,000 distinct CDR3 sequences; roughly 14% of them were counted only once. In total, the top ten clones hold roughly 0.77% of the sample. This clonotype was picked up a small number of times. It has no known antigen specificity. It has no much larger one-base neighbor in the sample; base qualities were not kept. This specimen's treatment or condition label, per the study, means: allogeneic hematopoietic cell transplantation with graft depleted of TCRalphabeta T cells and CD19 B cells. Transplant recipients were children who received TCRalphabeta/CD19-depleted allogeneic hematopoietic cell grafts.

Based on the germline V gene (reference sequence), the CDR1 and CDR2 sequences are LGHDT and YNNKEL. The CDR3 sequence holds 15 residues, the cysteine and phenylalanine included. The kept DNA is CDR3 alone, 45 bases in frame from the first base. For this chain, trimming is 4 bases at the V end and 7 bases at the J end, and the number of junction bases without a gene match is 8. The V and J segments used are TRBV3-1 and TRBJ1-2, with 11 middle bases fitting TRBD1. The sample in question was PBMCs, obtained before TCRalphabeta/CD19-depleted stem cell transplant. This receptor was identified in a girl aged 2 to 10 with congenital amegakaryocytic thrombocytopenia, due to receive a stem cell transplant. In nucleotide form, the sequence is TGTGCCAGCAGCCCCCTTGGACAGGGGGCGAGTGGCTACACCTTC. Its protein is CASSPLGQGASGYTF.